Sequencing of this T cell receptor (beta chain) was carried out in a study of OX40 agonist ivuxolimab in advanced cancers. In the study overall: Mean age approximately 59 years, range roughly 20 to 85; 82.7% male. Of the patients, three showed partial responses, one with hepatocellular carcinoma and two with cutaneous melanoma.

The CDR3 loop spans 16 amino acids. Trimming removed 0 bases from V and 1 base from J; junction bases left unmatched: 4. The germline V gene has CDR1 MGHRA and CDR2 YSYEKL. Measured with immunoSEQ multiplex PCR; TCRdb has only the in-frame clones, and not every one. Among tens of thousands of clones, about 90% were seen once, and the ten largest hold roughly 0.5%. The sample consisted of CD4+ or CD8+ T cells sorted from blood, taken in a trial of the OX40 agonist ivuxolimab. The V and J genes are TRBV4-1 and TRBJ1-1; TRBD1 matches 8 bases. This TCR was recovered from an adult with an advanced solid tumor such as melanoma, head and neck, liver or kidney cancer. The CDR3 sequence is CASSQDRGTGNTEAFF. The CDR3 nucleotides read TGCGCCAGCAGCCAAGATAGGGGGACAGGGAACACTGAAGCTTTCTTT.